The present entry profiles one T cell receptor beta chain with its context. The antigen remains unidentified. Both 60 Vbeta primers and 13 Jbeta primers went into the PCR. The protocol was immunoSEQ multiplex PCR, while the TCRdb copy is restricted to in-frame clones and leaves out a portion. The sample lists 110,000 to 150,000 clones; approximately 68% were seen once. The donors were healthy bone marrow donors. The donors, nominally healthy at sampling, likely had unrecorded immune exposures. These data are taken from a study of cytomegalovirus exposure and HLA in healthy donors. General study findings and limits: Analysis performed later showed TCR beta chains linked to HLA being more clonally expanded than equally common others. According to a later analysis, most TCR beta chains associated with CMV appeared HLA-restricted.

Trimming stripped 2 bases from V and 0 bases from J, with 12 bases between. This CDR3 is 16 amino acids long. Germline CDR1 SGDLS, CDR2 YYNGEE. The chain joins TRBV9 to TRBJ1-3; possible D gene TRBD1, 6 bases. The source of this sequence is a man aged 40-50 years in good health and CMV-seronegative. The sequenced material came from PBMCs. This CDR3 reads CASSVGAGDSGNTIYF. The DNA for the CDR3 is TGTGCCAGCAGCGTGGGGGCAGGGGACTCTGGAAACACCATATATTTT. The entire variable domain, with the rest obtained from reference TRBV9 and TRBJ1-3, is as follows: DSGVTQTPKHLITATGQRVTLRCSPRSGDLSVYWYQQSLDQGLQFLIQYYNGEERAKGNILERFSAQQFPDLHSELNLSSLELGDSALYFCASSVGAGDSGNTIYFGEGSWLTVV.